This T cell receptor (beta chain) emerged from a study of T cell changes during pregnancy in multiple sclerosis. Germline CDR1 and CDR2: SGHNT and YYREEE (reference sequence). This CDR3 is 16 amino acids long. Trimming removed 2 bases at V and 1 base at J, with 15 bases between. The table came from immunoSEQ multiplex PCR; TCRdb's copy has only in-frame clones and leaves some out. The sample includes around 62,000 clones, about 92% of them seen just once. The TCR originated in a female donor in good health, enrolled as a control in a pregnancy study. This chain joins TRBV5-4 and TRBJ1-1; D gene ambiguous. Sequencing used peripheral blood, obtained in the second trimester of pregnancy. The CDR3 loop reads CASSFSVQPANTEAFF. CDR3 nucleotide sequence: TGTGCCAGCAGCTTTTCTGTACAGCCGGCGAACACTGAAGCTTTCTTT.